This T cell receptor beta chain was sequenced for a study of cytomegalovirus exposure and HLA in healthy donors. Study-wide background: A previous analysis identified around 120 million unique TCR beta sequences derived from around 200 million T cells. Study results and caveats: It was 164 TCR beta chains that were listed as cytomegalovirus-associated. Later, an analysis found that common viral pathogens appeared to be linked with several of the most significant clusters.

The germline CDR1 and CDR2 sequences are MNHEY and SMNVEV (reference sequence). The CDR3 is made up of 16 amino acids. This clone was seen only a few times. Antigen specificity is unknown. Sequence at one end of the junction differs from germline and may be a read error. Vbeta (60) and Jbeta (13) primers were used in the PCR. The assay was immunoSEQ multiplex PCR, and TCRdb's table has in-frame clones only and misses some. The sample has 100,000 to 150,000 clones, roughly 80% seen once. The specimen sequenced was PBMCs. The TCR sequence derives from a woman aged 40 to 55 in good health and CMV-seronegative. The genes are TRBV27 and TRBJ2-6, with 9 bases fitting TRBD1. CDR3 region: CASSYTGGSGANGLTF. In nucleotides, the CDR3 is TGTGCCAGCAGCTACACAGGGGGCTCTGGGGCCAACGGCCTGACTTTC.